Following are 26 T cell receptor beta chains from one sample sequenced in a study of radiotherapy plus CTLA-4 blockade in lung cancer. Assay: immunoSEQ multiplex PCR; the TCRdb copy retains only in-frame clones and omits some. The data show about 25,000 clones, roughly 73% seen once. The sample in question was peripheral blood, obtained from a patient treated with radiotherapy plus ipilimumab. The source of these receptors is a human donor with non-small cell lung cancer who had stable disease on radiotherapy plus ipilimumab.

The chain recombines TRBV10-1 with TRBJ1-1, with TRBD1 matching 11 bases. The CDR3 is 14 amino acids. Trimming at V came to 7 bases and at J to 5 bases, leaving 6 bases not matched to a gene. Germline V lookup: CDR1 WNHNN, CDR2 SYGVQD (reference sequence). The CDR3 loop reads CASTLGQGVTEAFF. DNA of the CDR3: TGCGCCAGCACCCTGGGACAGGGGGTAACTGAAGCTTTCTTT.

Comments on this clone: The junction departs from germline at one end; a sequencing error may be responsible. This specimen includes other DNA sequences encoding the same CDR3. The rearrangement uses TRBV7-2 and TRBJ1-5, with D unclear. This CDR3 is 15 amino acids long. Germline V gives CDR1 SGHTA, CDR2 FQGNSA. The CDR3 nucleotides are TGCGCCAGCAGCTTAGCGAGTCAGGCCTCACATCCCCAGCATTTT. As protein: CASSLASQASHPQHF.

The V call is TRBV7-8, the J call TRBJ1-1; the match to TRBD1 covers 7 bases. V was pared by 5 bases and J by 6 bases, with 9 bases of the junction left unmatched. Germline values: CDR1 SGHVS, CDR2 FQNEAQ. The CDR3 sequence is 14 residues long. The CDR3 DNA reads as TGTGCCAGCAGCCCAGGACAGGTGATCGCTGAAGCTTTCTTT. This sequence encodes CASSPGQVIAEAFF.

This clone was detected only once. V is TRBV7-2 and J is TRBJ1-1; tentatively, D is TRBD1 (6 bases). V lost 0 bases and J lost 2, with 10 bases in between. This CDR3 has 15 amino acids. Germline CDR1 is SGHTA and CDR2 is FQGNSA. This CDR3 reads CASSLAGTPNTEAFF. The CDR3 nucleotides read TGTGCCAGCAGCTTAGCAGGGACACCTAACACTGAAGCTTTCTTT.

The chain combines TRBV11-2 with TRBJ2-3; the match to TRBD2 covers 14 bases. Germline loops: CDR1 SGHAT, CDR2 FQNNGV. The V gene end was trimmed by 6 bases and the J gene end by 1 base; junction bases not matched to a gene: 9. This CDR3 contains 18 residues. The CDR3 region is CASRQSPGLAGGTDTQYF. The DNA of the CDR3 is TGTGCCAGCAGACAGAGTCCGGGACTAGCGGGGGGCACAGATACGCAGTATTTT. The variable domain in full, with the rest retrieved from reference TRBV11-2 and TRBJ2-3, is EAGVAQSPRYKIIEKRQSVAFWCNPISGHATLYWYQQILGQGPKLLIQFQNNGVVDDSQLPKDRFSAERLKGVDSTLKIQPAKLEDSAVYLCASRQSPGLAGGTDTQYFGPGTRLTVL.

The chain carries TRBV5-1 and TRBJ2-2; 8 bases align to TRBD2. Germline V gene data show CDR1 as SGHRS and CDR2 as YFSETQ. The CDR3 consists of 15 residues. The trim removed 2 bases at V and 2 bases at J, leaving 2 bases unmatched. The CDR3 sequence is CASSFSGINTGELFF. In nucleotides, the CDR3 is TGCGCCAGCAGCTTTAGCGGGATCAACACCGGGGAGCTGTTTTTT.

By share, this clone counts as medium-sized. The chain combines TRBV7-2 with TRBJ2-1; TRBD2 agrees at 15 bases. Looked up from germline, CDR1 is SGHTA and CDR2 is FQGNSA. The V and J ends lost 5 bases and 8 bases, in that order; junction bases with no gene match: 10. This CDR3 is 17 amino acids long. CDR3 residues: CASSPGTSGRTVDEQFF. The CDR3 coding sequence is TGTGCCAGCAGCCCCGGGACTAGCGGGAGGACGGTGGATGAGCAGTTCTTC. Filled out from reference TRBV7-2 and TRBJ2-1, the complete variable domain reads GAGVSQSPSNKVTEKGKDVELRCDPISGHTALYWYRQSLGQGLEFLIYFQGNSAPDKSGLPSDRFSAERTGGSVSTLTIQRTQQEDSAVYLCASSPGTSGRTVDEQFFGPGTRLTVL.

The chain employs TRBV21-1 and TRBJ2-5; the table names TRBD2, a call not compared with the DNA. TRBV21-1 is noted as a pseudogene. This CDR3 is built from 15 residues. The CDR3 region is CASGRGGQGKRAQYF. CDR3 in DNA: TGTGCCAGCGGGCGGGGGGGACAAGGAAAGAGGGCCCAGTACTTC.

V usage is TRBV7-6 and J usage is TRBJ1-3, with a weak D call TRBD1 (5 bases). The CDR3 loop spans 14 amino acids. CDR1 and CDR2 (germline): SGHVS, FNYEAQ. V lost 5 bases and J 1 base, leaving 9 bases between the germline ends. The CDR3 region has the DNA TGTGCCAGCAGCGTGGGGCGGTCTGGAAACACCATATATTTT. This sequence encodes CASSVGRSGNTIYF. The variable domain in full, with the rest retrieved from reference TRBV7-6 and TRBJ1-3, is GAGVSQSPRYKVTKRGQDVALRCDPISGHVSLYWYRQALGQGPEFLTYFNYEAQQDKSGLPNDRFSAERPEGSISTLTIQRTEQRDSAMYRCASSVGRSGNTIYFGEGSWLTVV.

The chain uses TRBV27 and TRBJ2-5, with D unclear. The CDR3 is 16 amino acids. CDR1 and CDR2 from the germline V gene are MNHEY and SMNVEV (reference sequence). Trimming left V 5 bases short and J 8 bases short, with 24 bases between. DNA of the CDR3: TGTGCCAGCAGTCAACTTATAGGGAATTTCCAAGGAACCCAGTACTTC. Its protein is CASSQLIGNFQGTQYF.

The V call is TRBV6-6, the J call TRBJ1-1; D possibly corresponds to TRBD1 (5 bases). The V end was cut by 5 bases, the J end by 4 bases, with 8 bases between. In germline, CDR1 is MNHNY, CDR2 SVGAGI (reference sequence). This CDR3 comprises 12 residues. The CDR3 here is CASSPGRTEAFF. The CDR3 coding sequence is TGTGCCAGCAGTCCGGGGCGCACTGAAGCTTTCTTT.

Here the CDR3 reads CASSLPGRRGYGYTF. CDR3 sequence (DNA): TGTGCCAGCAGCCTCCCCGGCCGGAGGGGCTATGGCTACACCTTC. The chain carries TRBV14 and TRBJ1-2; TRBD1 might be the D (5 bases). CDR3 length: 15 amino acids. V was trimmed by 4 bases and J by 4 bases, leaving 16 bases between them. Germline CDR1 and CDR2: SGHDN and FVKESK. Full variable domain (rest looked up from reference TRBV14 and TRBJ1-2): EAGVTQFPSHSVIEKGQTVTLRCDPISGHDNLYWYRRVMGKEIKFLLHFVKESKQDESGMPNNRFLAERTGGTYSTLKVQPAELEDSGVYFCASSLPGRRGYGYTFGSGTRLTVV.

The J gene is TRBJ2-1, the V gene TRBV4-1; D not certain. CDR1 is MGHRA and CDR2 is YSYEKL in the germline V gene. Trimming took 1 base from V and 2 from J, leaving 12 bases between them. The CDR3 extends over 16 amino acids. The CDR3 sequence is CASSQAFSGTYNEQFF. In DNA, the CDR3 is TGCGCCAGCAGCCAAGCCTTTAGTGGTACCTACAATGAGCAGTTCTTC.

This sequence joins TRBV11-2 and TRBJ2-5; D is tentatively TRBD1 or TRBD2 (5 bases each). Germline V gives CDR1 SGHAT, CDR2 FQNNGV. The CDR3 consists of 12 residues. V dropped 5 bases and J dropped 13 bases, with 17 bases sitting between them. CDR3 region: CASSEGLAPRYF. Here the CDR3 DNA reads TGTGCCAGCAGCGAGGGGCTGGCTCCACGGTACTTC.

The rearrangement uses TRBV28 and TRBJ1-3; D uncertain. Per germline, CDR1 MDHEN and CDR2 SYDVKM. This CDR3 comprises 15 residues. Trimming stripped 6 bases from V and 0 bases from J, with 12 bases between. CDR3 sequence (DNA): TGTGCCAGCAGGAGAGACGATAGCTCTGGAAACACCATATATTTT. This codes for CASRRDDSSGNTIYF.

The rearrangement uses TRBV10-1 and TRBJ2-1, with TRBD1 matching over 10 bases. The V and J ends lost 8 bases and 6 bases, in that order; junction bases with no gene match: 4. Germline CDR1 reads WNHNN; CDR2 reads SYGVQD (reference sequence). The CDR3 loop spans 13 amino acids. The CDR3 loop reads CASGDRGGNEQFF. For the CDR3, the DNA is TGCGCCAGCGGGGACAGGGGTGGCAATGAGCAGTTCTTC.

The V and J genes are TRBV11-2 and TRBJ2-1; tentatively, D is TRBD1 (6 bases). The CDR3 loop spans 15 amino acids. V lost 0 bases and J lost 8, with 14 bases in between. Germline CDR1 is SGHAT and CDR2 is FQNNGV. The CDR3 reads CASSLERAQGHEQFF. DNA of the CDR3: TGTGCCAGCAGCTTAGAGAGGGCCCAGGGGCATGAGCAGTTCTTC.

This clone was observed a few times. The chain has TRBV5-6 and TRBJ2-7; the D is unclear. V lost 0 bases and J 5 bases, leaving 3 bases between the germline ends. The CDR3 extends over 11 amino acids. CDR1 and CDR2 (germline): SGHDT, YYEEEE. The CDR3 reads CASSLGDEQYF. CDR3 in DNA: TGTGCCAGCAGCTTGGGGGACGAGCAGTACTTC. The full variable domain, completed using reference TRBV5-6 and TRBJ2-7, is DAGVTQSPTHLIKTRGQQVTLRCSPKSGHDTVSWYQQALGQGPQFIFQYYEEEERQRGNFPDRFSGHQFPNYSSELNVNALLLGDSALYLCASSLGDEQYFGPGTRLTVT.

This clone was found once. This rearrangement joins TRBV11-3 to TRBJ2-1, with 10 bases identical to TRBD2. This CDR3 is 14 amino acids long. V gave up 5 bases and J gave up 9 bases; unmatched junction bases: 7. CDR1 SGHNT and CDR2 YENEEA come from the germline V gene. In nucleotides, the CDR3 is TGTGCCAGCAGCCCAAAGCGGGAGGGTAGTGAGCAGTTCTTC. Amino acids: CASSPKREGSEQFF. Variable domain in full (rest from reference TRBV11-3 and TRBJ2-1): EAGVVQSPRYKIIEKKQPVAFWCNPISGHNTLYWYLQNLGQGPELLIRYENEEAVDDSQLPKDRFSAERLKGVDSTLKIQPAELGDSAVYLCASSPKREGSEQFFGPGTRLTVL.

This clone was recorded once. This specimen includes other DNA sequences encoding the same CDR3. The chain is built from TRBV5-1 and TRBJ2-3, with unresolved D. CDR3 size: 11 residues. V was clipped by 5 bases and J by 3 bases, with 4 bases between them. Germline CDR1 SGHRS, CDR2 YFSETQ. The CDR3: CASRVTDTQYF. The CDR3 region has the DNA TGCGCCAGCAGGGTAACAGATACGCAGTATTTT.

Here the CDR3 reads CSVGPNTGELFF. CDR3 sequence (DNA): TGCAGCGTTGGACCGAACACCGGGGAGCTGTTTTTT. This chain connects TRBV29-1 to TRBJ2-2; D is uncertain. The CDR3 contains 12 residues. V lost 4 bases to trimming and J lost 0 bases, with 3 bases between them. CDR1 is SQVTM, CDR2 ANQGSEA, per germline.

The chain recombines TRBV12-5 with TRBJ2-2, with 7 bases lining up with TRBD1. The CDR3 is made up of 14 amino acids. Trimming took 5 bases from V and 4 from J; bases not matched to a gene: 4. From germline, CDR1 is LGHNT and CDR2 FRNRAP. The chain's CDR3 is CASGVSGGTGELFF. CDR3 nucleotide sequence: TGTGCTAGTGGTGTCTCAGGGGGCACCGGGGAGCTGTTTTTT.

The rearrangement uses TRBV9 and TRBJ2-3; 14 bases agree with TRBD2. CDR1 SGDLS and CDR2 YYNGEE come from the germline V gene. CDR3 length: 19 residues. Trimming removed 4 bases from V and 0 bases from J; junction bases left unmatched: 10. This chain's CDR3 is CASSFGGTSGSVSTDTQYF. The CDR3 region has the DNA TGTGCCAGCAGCTTCGGGGGGACTAGCGGGAGCGTCAGCACAGATACGCAGTATTTT.

The rearrangement joins TRBV23-1 to TRBJ2-1; 7 nucleotides line up with TRBD2. TRBV23-1 is placed among ORFs of uncertain function. V gave up 5 bases and J gave up 2 bases; unmatched junction bases: 6. The CDR3 spans 15 residues. This CDR3 reads CASSWGEGAYNEQFF. DNA of the CDR3: TGCGCCAGCAGTTGGGGGGAGGGTGCCTACAATGAGCAGTTCTTC.

A few counts support this clone. J is TRBJ1-4 and V is TRBV6-1; TRBD1 might be the D (6 bases). This CDR3 is 15 amino acids long. The germline CDR1 and CDR2 sequences are MNHNS and SASEGT. Trimming took off 6 bases at V and 11 bases at J, with 22 bases between the two ends. CDR3 bases: TGTGCCAGCAGCCGGACAGAAGGGGTTGAAGGGAAACTGTTTTTT. Encoded protein: CASSRTEGVEGKLFF.

J is TRBJ2-7 and V is TRBV27; 12 bases align to TRBD1. Trimming removed 5 bases from V and 9 bases from J; junction bases left unmatched: 5. The CDR3 consists of 13 residues. In germline, CDR1 is MNHEY, CDR2 SMNVEV (reference sequence). The DNA for the CDR3 is TGTGCCAGCAGTGTGGGACAGGGGGCTCGGCAGTACTTC. Translation: CASSVGQGARQYF.